Each of the 31 T cell receptor beta chains below was sequenced from the same sample in a study of radiation and T cells in renal cell carcinoma. Regarding time point: blood 4 weeks post-SBRT, at nephrectomy. Indicated treatment: 15 Gy SBRT to primary tumor, nephrectomy 4 weeks later. Using immunoSEQ multiplex PCR, the repertoire was profiled, and TCRdb retains in-frame clones only, with some absent. The sample lists 150,000 or so clones; about nine tenths were seen once. The sequencing used blood, collected from a patient whose treatment included radiotherapy and nephrectomy. All receptors come from a woman aged 45-59 years with renal cell carcinoma.

The V and J genes are TRBV20-1 and TRBJ1-2, with 7 bases lining up with TRBD1. The CDR3 contains 11 residues. The V gene's germline CDR1 is DFQATT and CDR2 SNEGSKA (reference sequence). The ends lost 7 bases at V and 6 bases at J; junction bases unmatched: 5. The chain's CDR3 is CSERGTDGYTF. DNA for the CDR3: TGCAGTGAAAGAGGGACAGATGGCTACACCTTC.

This chain links TRBV19 with TRBJ1-4, with 7 bases aligning to TRBD1. Trimming took 5 bases from V and 0 from J; bases not matched to a gene: 0. CDR1 is LNHDA, CDR2 SQIVND, per germline (reference sequence). The CDR3 runs to 14 residues. The CDR3 DNA is TGTGCCAGTAGTGACAGGGCAACTAATGAAAAACTGTTTTTT. As protein: CASSDRATNEKLFF.

The chain has TRBV6-5 and TRBJ1-6; D gene unclear. The length of the CDR3 is 14 residues. Germline values: CDR1 MNHEY, CDR2 SVGAGI. V lost 9 bases and J lost 5, with 14 bases in between. The CDR3 DNA is TGTGCCAGTAAGAAGGCTACGGATAATTCACCCCTCCACTTT. It encodes CASKKATDNSPLHF.

This clone was seen once. This chain connects TRBV13 to TRBJ2-1; D is uncertain. Germline V lookup: CDR1 PRHDT, CDR2 FYEKMQ (reference sequence). Trimming removed 5 bases from V and 13 bases from J, with 15 bases in between. There are 12 residues in the CDR3. CDR3 DNA: TGTGCCAGCAGCCAGCCTCTAGGCCCCCAGTTCTTC. It yields the protein CASSQPLGPQFF.

V usage is TRBV14 and J usage is TRBJ1-1; tentative D call: TRBD1 (5 bases). The CDR3 extends over 15 amino acids. V lost 4 bases, J lost 3 bases, and 15 bases lay in between. Per the germline V gene, CDR1 is SGHDN and CDR2 is FVKESK. CDR3 sequence reads: CASSRDTGIYTEAFF. Written as DNA, the CDR3 is TGTGCCAGCAGCCGGGATACAGGCATTTACACTGAAGCTTTCTTT.

The V and J genes are TRBV7-9 and TRBJ2-3; 8 nucleotides agree with TRBD2. This CDR3 comprises 16 residues. Germline V lookup: CDR1 SEHNR, CDR2 FQNEAQ (reference sequence). V trimming: 0 bases; J trimming: 4 bases; junction bases outside the gene matches: 6. CDR3 sequence reads: CASSLAISGGSDTQYF. CDR3 nucleotide sequence: TGTGCCAGCAGCTTAGCCATCAGCGGGGGCTCAGATACGCAGTATTTT.

Comments on this clone: Its ends do not fully match the called genes, so a read error is possible. The V call is TRBV2, the J call TRBJ2-1, with 11 positions matching TRBD1. Germline CDR1 is SNHLY and CDR2 is FYNNEI. There are 14 residues in the CDR3. This CDR3 is CASSFTGTGGEKIF. CDR3 DNA: TGTGCCAGCAGCTTTACCGGGACAGGGGGAGAAAAAATCTTC.

The chain combines TRBV9 with TRBJ2-1; TRBD1 matches 9 bases. Germline V gene lookup returns CDR1 SGDLS and CDR2 YYNGEE. This CDR3 region has 16 residues. The junction had 5 bases not matched to a gene; V was cut back by 1 base and J by 3 bases. The CDR3 reads CASSVRGQGNYNEQFF. The DNA for the CDR3 is TGTGCCAGCAGCGTACGGGGACAGGGTAACTACAATGAGCAGTTCTTC.

A single count supports this clone. The chain couples TRBV19 to TRBJ2-5; D possibly uses TRBD1 or TRBD2 (5 bases each). CDR3 size: 15 residues. The V gene's germline CDR1 is LNHDA and CDR2 SQIVND (reference sequence). V was pared by 2 bases and J by 1 base, with 11 bases between. The CDR3 bases are TGTGCCAGTAGTATAACCGGGACCTTCCAAGAGACCCAGTACTTC. This codes for CASSITGTFQETQYF.

Comment on this clone: The sample has other DNA sequences that encode this CDR3 too. The V call is TRBV2, the J call TRBJ1-5, with D unclear. The CDR3 contains 12 residues. CDR1 is SNHLY and CDR2 is FYNNEI in the germline V gene. Trimming removed 8 bases from V and 1 base from J, with 6 bases in between. CDR3 coding DNA: TGTGCCAGCTCGGACAGCAATCAGCCCCAGCATTTT. It yields the protein CASSDSNQPQHF.

This chain links TRBV7-2 with TRBJ1-5; D is perhaps TRBD1 (6 bases). The V gene's germline CDR1 is SGHTA and CDR2 FQGNSA. V lost 6 bases and J lost 4, with 16 bases in between. The CDR3 runs 15 residues. CDR3 in amino acids: CASRRTGTINQPQHF. CDR3 DNA: TGTGCCAGCAGAAGGACCGGGACAATAAATCAGCCCCAGCATTTT.

This chain links TRBV5-1 with TRBJ1-1, with 8 bases matching TRBD1. The V and J ends lost 4 bases and 4 bases, in that order; junction bases with no gene match: 9. Germline V gene data show CDR1 as SGHRS and CDR2 as YFSETQ. CDR3 length: 15 amino acids. For the CDR3, the DNA is TGCGCCAGCAGCCCGGAGACAGGGGTGAGCACTGAAGCTTTCTTT. Protein: CASSPETGVSTEAFF.

A few counts support this clone. This chain links TRBV9 with TRBJ2-1; D may be TRBD2 (6 bases). The CDR3 consists of 14 residues. Germline assignment: CDR1 SGDLS and CDR2 YYNGEE. The V and J ends lost 4 bases and 8 bases respectively, with 16 bases between them. The DNA for the CDR3 is TGTGCCAGCAGCACCGGGACTTCATGGGATGAGCAGTTCTTC. The encoded protein is CASSTGTSWDEQFF.

V is TRBV19 and J is TRBJ1-1, with 9 bases that match TRBD1. The ends lost 2 bases at V and 7 bases at J; junction bases unmatched: 11. The V gene's germline CDR1 is LNHDA and CDR2 SQIVND (reference sequence). This CDR3 has 16 amino acids. CDR3 sequence (DNA): TGTGCCAGTAGTATACTTTCGGGGACAGGGCCGGATGAAGCTTTCTTT. Residues: CASSILSGTGPDEAFF.

The rearrangement joins TRBV7-9 to TRBJ1-4, with 8 positions matching TRBD1. CDR1 is SEHNR and CDR2 is FQNEAQ in the germline V gene (reference sequence). The CDR3 is 15 amino acids. Trimming removed 4 bases from V and 7 bases from J; junction bases left unmatched: 8. The CDR3 loop reads CASSSPGQVSEKLFF. In DNA, the CDR3 is TGTGCCAGCAGCTCCCCGGGACAGGTATCTGAAAAACTGTTTTTT.

V usage is TRBV19 and J usage is TRBJ2-7; maybe TRBD1 (6 bases). Looked up from germline, CDR1 is LNHDA and CDR2 is SQIVND (reference sequence). The CDR3 spans 14 residues. V lost 6 bases and J lost 3, with 15 bases in between. Here the CDR3 reads CASRDQKGGYEQYF. DNA of the CDR3: TGTGCCAGTAGGGATCAAAAAGGGGGCTACGAGCAGTACTTC.

The V gene is TRBV6-1, the J gene TRBJ1-1; D gene uncertain. V was trimmed by 4 bases and J by 2 bases, leaving 14 bases between them. The CDR3 is 15 residues long. Germline values: CDR1 MNHNS, CDR2 SASEGT. CDR3 residues: CASSALGVANTEAFF. The CDR3, as DNA: TGTGCCAGCAGTGCTCTTGGGGTGGCTAACACTGAAGCTTTCTTT.

The rearrangement uses TRBV19 and TRBJ1-1; D remains unclear. CDR1 is LNHDA and CDR2 is SQIVND in the germline V gene (reference sequence). This CDR3 has 11 residues. V gave up 5 bases and J gave up 2 bases, with 3 bases separating them. In nucleotides, the CDR3 is TGTGCCAGTAGTGCAAACACTGAAGCTTTCTTT. As protein: CASSANTEAFF.

CDR3 bases: TGTGCCAGCAAGTTTCAGGGGGCAGGCACTGAAGCTTTCTTT. As protein: CASKFQGAGTEAFF. The chain uses TRBV6-5 and TRBJ1-1; TRBD1 matches at 8 bases. The germline V gene has CDR1 MNHEY and CDR2 SVGAGI. This CDR3 has 14 residues. J lost 4 bases, V lost 7 bases, and 8 bases had no gene match.

V is TRBV6-1 and J is TRBJ1-4, with 7 bases identical to TRBD1. Trimming cost V 0 bases and J 4 bases; bases outside gene matches: 8. The CDR3 contains 17 residues. The germline V gene has CDR1 MNHNS and CDR2 SASEGT. The CDR3 here is CASSEALQGVVNEKLFF. The CDR3 DNA follows: TGTGCCAGCAGTGAAGCGCTCCAGGGGGTAGTTAATGAAAAACTGTTTTTT.

V is TRBV30 and J is TRBJ2-1; perhaps TRBD1 as D (6 bases). The germline V and J ends were trimmed by 0 bases and 3 bases, with 12 bases remaining between them. The CDR3 length is 15 residues. The germline CDR1 and CDR2 sequences are GTSNPN and SVGIG (reference sequence). The CDR3 loop reads CAWSVRGRGYNEQFF. For the CDR3, the DNA is TGTGCCTGGAGTGTACGTGGCAGGGGCTACAATGAGCAGTTCTTC.

The chain uses TRBV7-9 and TRBJ1-5; maybe TRBD1 (5 bases). Germline V gene sequence: CDR1 SEHNR, CDR2 FQNEAQ (reference sequence). The V end lost 4 bases, the J end lost 2 bases, and 9 bases lay between the germline ends. This CDR3 contains 14 residues. This chain's CDR3 is CASSYTGGNQPQHF. The CDR3 coding sequence is TGTGCCAGCAGCTACACAGGTGGCAATCAGCCCCAGCATTTT.

This chain connects TRBV19 to TRBJ1-1; D not certain. Per the germline V gene, CDR1 is LNHDA and CDR2 is SQIVND (reference sequence). V lost 2 bases, J lost 2 bases, and 12 bases lay in between. The CDR3 sequence is 15 residues long. CDR3 amino acids: CASSIRGQDNTEAFF. The CDR3 DNA is TGTGCCAGTAGTATACGTGGTCAGGACAACACTGAAGCTTTCTTT.

The chain links TRBV6-5 to TRBJ1-1, with D possibly TRBD1 on 6 matching bases. Germline-derived CDR1 and CDR2 are MNHEY and SVGAGI. Trimming left V 7 bases short and J 3 bases short, with 12 bases between. The CDR3 covers 13 residues. The CDR3 loop reads CASKRGGDTEAFF. The CDR3, as DNA: TGTGCCAGCAAACGTGGGGGCGACACTGAAGCTTTCTTT.

CDR3 sequence reads: CASSRVPSGEQYF. The CDR3 DNA reads as TGTGCCAGCAGTCGGGTCCCCAGCGGCGAGCAGTACTTC. This chain connects TRBV11-3 to TRBJ2-7, with a possible D match to TRBD2 (5 bases). V lost 6 bases, J lost 6 bases, and 15 bases lay in between. The CDR3 is 13 amino acids. CDR1 and CDR2 from the germline V gene are SGHNT and YENEEA.

This clone showed up just once. The chain carries TRBV7-6 and TRBJ2-7; D is unclear. From germline, CDR1 is SGHVS and CDR2 FNYEAQ. Trimming took 1 base from V and 7 from J, leaving 11 bases between them. This CDR3 has 13 amino acids. CDR3 nucleotides: TGTGCCAGCAGCTTAGAAGTAGCCGGGGAGCAGTACTTC. Amino acid sequence: CASSLEVAGEQYF.

This clone was seen a handful of times. Other nucleotide sequences in the sample specify the same CDR3. V is TRBV2 and J is TRBJ1-2; no definite D call. Germline-derived CDR1 and CDR2 are SNHLY and FYNNEI. The CDR3 runs 13 residues. V lost 3 bases and J lost 7, with 12 bases in between. CDR3 sequence (DNA): TGTGCCAGCAGTGAGTCCCGGGTAATTGGCTACACCTTC. This gives the protein CASSESRVIGYTF.

The genes are TRBV7-2 and TRBJ1-1, with D unclear. Germline V gives CDR1 SGHTA, CDR2 FQGNSA. The CDR3 extends over 15 amino acids. V lost 3 bases and J 1 base, leaving 12 bases between the germline ends. The CDR3 spells CASSLKPRKNTEAFF. The CDR3 DNA reads as TGTGCCAGCAGCTTGAAACCCCGGAAGAACACTGAAGCTTTCTTT.

The chain uses TRBV5-1 and TRBJ1-2, with TRBD1 as a possible D gene (5 bases). V gave up 0 bases and J gave up 2 bases, with 8 bases separating them. CDR3 length equals 14 residues. Germline CDR1 is SGHRS and CDR2 is YFSETQ. The CDR3 DNA reads TGCGCCAGCAGCTTGGGACAGCTAAACTATGGCTACACCTTC. Protein: CASSLGQLNYGYTF.

The rearrangement joins TRBV5-8 to TRBJ2-5; 9 bases agree with TRBD2. The CDR3 covers 16 residues. The trim removed 2 bases at V and 4 bases at J, leaving 9 bases unmatched. Germline CDR1 and CDR2: SGHTS and YDEGEE. CDR3 region: CASSLEGGGAGETQYF. CDR3 DNA sequence: TGTGCCAGCAGCTTAGAAGGCGGGGGGGCCGGAGAGACCCAGTACTTC.

The rearrangement links TRBV6-1 to TRBJ2-2; 11 nucleotides match TRBD2. The CDR3 spans 17 residues. The V and J ends lost 3 bases and 2 bases, in that order; junction bases with no gene match: 5. Germline-derived CDR1 and CDR2 are MNHNS and SASEGT. CDR3 loop: CASSDPGLAVNTGELFF. The CDR3 DNA is TGTGCCAGCAGTGACCCGGGACTAGCGGTTAACACCGGGGAGCTGTTTTTT.